Listed below are T cell receptor beta chains from one sample, sequenced in a study of control samples from healthy donors and cancer patients. Here immunoSEQ multiplex PCR was the method, and the copy in TCRdb shows in-frame clones only, minus some. The sample yields almost 95,000 clones, 75% to 95% seen once. Sequencing used blood. These receptor sequences come from a woman under 30 in good health. Each CDR3 is given with its conserved first and last residue. The order of the fields is D gene, V gene, J gene, clone size, CDR3 protein, CDR3 DNA. The D gene is left open where the match is weak. A row's size may be missing; if present it is once, few, many or a size class.

D gene: TRBD2
V gene: TRBV5-4
J gene: TRBJ2-1
clone size: -
CDR3 protein: CASSLGTSGWYNEQFF
CDR3 DNA: TGTGCCAGCAGCTTGGGGACTAGCGGGTGGTACAATGAGCAGTTCTTC

D gene: -
V gene: TRBV4-2
J gene: TRBJ1-2
clone size: -
CDR3 protein: CASSHPGTLGGYTF
CDR3 DNA: TGTGCCAGCAGCCACCCTGGGACTCTCGGTGGCTACACCTTC

D gene: -
V gene: TRBV18
J gene: TRBJ1-6
clone size: -
CDR3 protein: CASSPTAGGRDSPLHF
CDR3 DNA: TGTGCCAGCTCACCAACCGCCGGAGGGAGGGATTCACCCCTCCACTTT

D gene: -
V gene: TRBV18
J gene: TRBJ1-2
clone size: -
CDR3 protein: CASSPSSGAGPNYGYTF
CDR3 DNA: TGTGCCAGCTCACCCTCATCCGGGGCAGGGCCTAACTATGGCTACACCTTC

D gene: -
V gene: TRBV12-3/TRBV12-4
J gene: TRBJ1-3
clone size: -
CDR3 protein: CASGVAGGNTIYF
CDR3 DNA: TGTGCCAGCGGGGTTGCGGGGGGAAACACCATATATTTT

D gene: -
V gene: TRBV5-5
J gene: TRBJ2-7
clone size: -
CDR3 protein: CASSGDLQVPYEQYF
CDR3 DNA: TGTGCCAGCAGCGGAGACCTACAGGTCCCCTACGAGCAGTACTTC

D gene: -
V gene: TRBV25-1
J gene: TRBJ1-1
clone size: -
CDR3 protein: CASTTGTTAAAFF
CDR3 DNA: TGTGCCAGCACCACCGGGACAACCGCTGCTGCTTTCTTT

D gene: -
V gene: TRBV19
J gene: TRBJ2-2
clone size: -
CDR3 protein: CASSQAGDTGELFF
CDR3 DNA: TGTGCCAGTAGTCAGGCAGGGGACACCGGGGAGCTGTTTTTT

D gene: -
V gene: TRBV10-3
J gene: TRBJ1-1
clone size: once
CDR3 protein: CAIREQQNTEAFF
CDR3 DNA: TGTGCCATCAGGGAGCAGCAGAACACTGAAGCTTTCTTT

D gene: -
V gene: TRBV3-1/TRBV3-2
J gene: TRBJ1-1
clone size: -
CDR3 protein: CASSQRGRTEAFF
CDR3 DNA: TGTGCCAGCAGCCAGAGGGGGAGAACTGAAGCTTTCTTT

D gene: TRBD1
V gene: TRBV6-2/TRBV6-3
J gene: TRBJ1-3
clone size: -
CDR3 protein: CASSYGTGTPRGNTIYF
CDR3 DNA: TGTGCCAGCAGTTATGGGACAGGGACACCCCGCGGAAACACCATATATTTT

D gene: TRBD1
V gene: TRBV19
J gene: TRBJ1-4
clone size: -
CDR3 protein: CASSPDRESEKLFF
CDR3 DNA: TGTGCCAGTAGCCCCGACAGGGAAAGTGAAAAACTGTTTTTT

D gene: TRBD2
V gene: TRBV18
J gene: TRBJ2-1
clone size: -
CDR3 protein: CASSPLAGGTYNEQFF
CDR3 DNA: TGTGCCAGCTCACCACTGGCGGGGGGAACCTACAATGAGCAGTTCTTC

D gene: TRBD2
V gene: TRBV12-3/TRBV12-4
J gene: TRBJ2-3
clone size: -
CDR3 protein: CASRSGGSDTQYF
CDR3 DNA: TGTGCCAGCAGGAGCGGGGGCTCAGATACGCAGTATTTT

D gene: TRBD1
V gene: TRBV4-1
J gene: TRBJ1-2
clone size: -
CDR3 protein: CASSQETGTGRRGNYGYTF
CDR3 DNA: TGCGCCAGCAGCCAAGAGACCGGGACAGGGAGAAGAGGAAACTATGGCTACACCTTC

D gene: TRBD1
V gene: TRBV7-9
J gene: TRBJ2-2
clone size: -
CDR3 protein: CASSLSGQGAGELFF
CDR3 DNA: TGTGCCAGCAGCTTGTCTGGACAGGGGGCCGGGGAGCTGTTTTTT

D gene: -
V gene: TRBV6-6
J gene: TRBJ1-4
clone size: -
CDR3 protein: CASKWSAGANEKLFF
CDR3 DNA: TGTGCCAGCAAATGGAGCGCCGGGGCTAATGAAAAACTGTTTTTT

D gene: TRBD2
V gene: TRBV25-1
J gene: TRBJ2-2
clone size: -
CDR3 protein: CASSGLAGGMSGTGELFF
CDR3 DNA: TGTGCCAGCAGTGGCCTAGCGGGGGGGATGAGTGGCACCGGGGAGCTGTTTTTT

D gene: -
V gene: TRBV5-4
J gene: TRBJ2-3
clone size: -
CDR3 protein: CASSLSGHGTDTQYF
CDR3 DNA: TGTGCCAGCAGCCTCAGCGGCCATGGCACAGATACGCAGTATTTT

D gene: -
V gene: TRBV29-1
J gene: TRBJ1-2
clone size: -
CDR3 protein: CSVEWAAPNYGYTF
CDR3 DNA: TGCAGCGTTGAATGGGCAGCTCCTAACTATGGCTACACCTTC

D gene: -
V gene: TRBV4-1
J gene: TRBJ1-4
clone size: -
CDR3 protein: CASSQAGLREKLFF
CDR3 DNA: TGCGCCAGCAGCCAAGCAGGATTACGCGAAAAACTGTTTTTT

D gene: -
V gene: TRBV6-6
J gene: TRBJ1-2
clone size: -
CDR3 protein: CASHGGNYGYTF
CDR3 DNA: TGTGCCTCCCACGGGGGAAACTATGGCTACACCTTC

D gene: -
V gene: TRBV2
J gene: TRBJ1-6
clone size: -
CDR3 protein: CASSRDPLSSNSPLHF
CDR3 DNA: TGTGCCAGCAGTCGGGACCCCTTGAGCAGCAATTCACCCCTCCACTTT

D gene: TRBD2
V gene: TRBV3-1/TRBV3-2
J gene: TRBJ2-3
clone size: -
CDR3 protein: CASSQDWGRGGETDTQYF
CDR3 DNA: TGTGCCAGCAGCCAAGATTGGGGCCGGGGGGGCGAGACAGATACGCAGTATTTT

D gene: -
V gene: TRBV3-1/TRBV3-2
J gene: TRBJ2-7
clone size: -
CDR3 protein: CASSQAGSGPYEQYF
CDR3 DNA: TGTGCCAGCAGCCAAGCGGGTAGCGGCCCCTACGAGCAGTACTTC

D gene: TRBD1
V gene: TRBV6-5
J gene: TRBJ1-4
clone size: -
CDR3 protein: CASRGRGREKLFF
CDR3 DNA: TGTGCCAGCAGAGGGAGGGGGCGGGAAAAACTGTTTTTT

D gene: TRBD1
V gene: TRBV24-1
J gene: TRBJ2-1
clone size: few
CDR3 protein: CATTGGSNEQFF
CDR3 DNA: TGTGCCACTACAGGGGGCTCGAATGAGCAGTTCTTC

D gene: TRBD1
V gene: TRBV5-4
J gene: TRBJ1-2
clone size: once
CDR3 protein: CASRRQGAEGYTF
CDR3 DNA: TGTGCCAGCAGGAGACAGGGGGCGGAAGGCTACACCTTC

D gene: -
V gene: TRBV4-1
J gene: TRBJ1-2
clone size: few
CDR3 protein: CASSQGQPQRGYTF
CDR3 DNA: TGCGCCAGCAGCCAAGGCCAGCCCCAGCGGGGCTACACCTTC

D gene: -
V gene: TRBV20-1
J gene: TRBJ1-2
clone size: few
CDR3 protein: CSATGFGYTF
CDR3 DNA: TGCAGTGCTACAGGGTTTGGCTACACCTTC

D gene: -
V gene: TRBV2
J gene: TRBJ2-1
clone size: -
CDR3 protein: CASSVAVLTFNEQFF
CDR3 DNA: TGTGCCAGCAGTGTAGCGGTCCTAACTTTTAATGAGCAGTTCTTC

D gene: -
V gene: TRBV6-5
J gene: TRBJ2-7
clone size: -
CDR3 protein: CASSYSPGSYEQYF
CDR3 DNA: TGTGCCAGCAGTTACTCGCCTGGATCGTACGAGCAGTACTTC

D gene: TRBD1
V gene: TRBV5-6
J gene: TRBJ1-6
clone size: few
CDR3 protein: CASSSDRETSPLHF
CDR3 DNA: TGTGCCAGCAGCTCGGACAGGGAAACTTCACCCCTCCACTTT

D gene: TRBD2
V gene: TRBV5-4
J gene: TRBJ2-1
clone size: -
CDR3 protein: CASSVASGGNEFF
CDR3 DNA: TGTGCCAGCAGCGTGGCTAGCGGGGGGAACGAGTTCTTC

D gene: TRBD2
V gene: TRBV29-1
J gene: TRBJ2-7
clone size: -
CDR3 protein: CSAEGGGDEQYF
CDR3 DNA: TGCAGCGCCGAAGGTGGGGGGGACGAGCAGTACTTC

D gene: -
V gene: TRBV10-3
J gene: TRBJ1-5
clone size: -
CDR3 protein: CAISGLGDSNQPQHF
CDR3 DNA: TGTGCCATCAGCGGGCTGGGGGATAGCAATCAGCCCCAGCATTTT

D gene: -
V gene: TRBV13
J gene: TRBJ1-1
clone size: -
CDR3 protein: CASSLGWARSTEAFF
CDR3 DNA: TGTGCCAGCAGCTTAGGCTGGGCCCGGAGTACTGAAGCTTTCTTT

D gene: -
V gene: TRBV6-1
J gene: TRBJ2-2
clone size: -
CDR3 protein: CASSDLTGELFF
CDR3 DNA: TGTGCCAGCAGTGACCTCACCGGGGAGCTGTTTTTT

D gene: -
V gene: TRBV23-1
J gene: TRBJ1-3
clone size: -
CDR3 protein: CASSQYAGKSPGNTIYF
CDR3 DNA: TGCGCCAGCAGTCAATACGCAGGGAAATCGCCTGGAAACACCATATATTTT

D gene: -
V gene: TRBV25-1
J gene: TRBJ1-3
clone size: -
CDR3 protein: CASSDMVSGNTIYF
CDR3 DNA: TGTGCCAGCAGTGACATGGTCTCCGGAAACACCATATATTTT

D gene: TRBD1
V gene: TRBV19
J gene: TRBJ1-5
clone size: -
CDR3 protein: CASTTDRGGAWPQHF
CDR3 DNA: TGTGCCAGTACTACGGACAGGGGGGGAGCCTGGCCCCAGCATTTT

D gene: TRBD2
V gene: TRBV3-1/TRBV3-2
J gene: TRBJ2-3
clone size: -
CDR3 protein: CASSSLAGGQVPQYF
CDR3 DNA: TGTGCCAGCAGCTCATTAGCGGGGGGGCAAGTACCGCAGTATTTT

D gene: -
V gene: TRBV5-1
J gene: TRBJ1-5
clone size: -
CDR3 protein: CASSLERDQPQHF
CDR3 DNA: TGCGCCAGCAGCTTGGAGAGGGATCAGCCCCAGCATTTT

D gene: -
V gene: TRBV19
J gene: TRBJ1-1
clone size: -
CDR3 protein: CATKGGFPGRPNTEAFF
CDR3 DNA: TGTGCCACCAAAGGAGGTTTTCCGGGGAGACCGAACACTGAAGCTTTCTTT

D gene: TRBD1
V gene: TRBV14
J gene: TRBJ2-5
clone size: -
CDR3 protein: CASSQAGTVVGQETQYF
CDR3 DNA: TGTGCCAGCAGCCAGGCCGGGACAGTAGTTGGACAAGAGACCCAGTACTTC

D gene: -
V gene: TRBV6-5
J gene: TRBJ1-1
clone size: -
CDR3 protein: CASSLLQYRVDTEAFF
CDR3 DNA: TGTGCCAGCAGTTTACTCCAATACAGGGTGGACACTGAAGCTTTCTTT

D gene: -
V gene: TRBV6-1
J gene: TRBJ2-6
clone size: -
CDR3 protein: CASSEKDTGANVLTF
CDR3 DNA: TGTGCCAGCAGTGAAAAGGACACTGGGGCCAACGTCCTGACTTTC

D gene: -
V gene: TRBV5-1
J gene: TRBJ2-2
clone size: -
CDR3 protein: CASSPGDSELGELFF
CDR3 DNA: TGCGCCAGCAGCCCGGGGGACAGCGAACTCGGGGAGCTGTTTTTT

D gene: TRBD1
V gene: TRBV28
J gene: TRBJ1-2
clone size: -
CDR3 protein: CATQSPVGDRGSGYTF
CDR3 DNA: TGTGCCACTCAAAGCCCCGTTGGGGACAGGGGAAGTGGCTACACCTTC

D gene: -
V gene: TRBV6-5
J gene: TRBJ2-2
clone size: -
CDR3 protein: CASTHSRELFF
CDR3 DNA: TGTGCCAGCACCCACTCCAGGGAGCTGTTTTTT

D gene: TRBD2
V gene: TRBV6-6
J gene: TRBJ2-3
clone size: -
CDR3 protein: CASSSLGGGVTDTQYF
CDR3 DNA: TGTGCCAGCAGTTCTCTTGGCGGGGGGGTCACAGATACGCAGTATTTT

D gene: -
V gene: TRBV5-1
J gene: TRBJ2-7
clone size: few
CDR3 protein: CASSSYGGTYEQYF
CDR3 DNA: TGCGCCAGCAGCTCCTATGGGGGAACTTACGAGCAGTACTTC

D gene: -
V gene: TRBV9
J gene: TRBJ1-1
clone size: -
CDR3 protein: CASSAGMNTEAFF
CDR3 DNA: TGTGCCAGCAGCGCTGGTATGAACACTGAAGCTTTCTTT

D gene: -
V gene: TRBV5-1
J gene: TRBJ2-7
clone size: -
CDR3 protein: CASSFLGDRAYEQYF
CDR3 DNA: TGCGCCAGCAGCTTTCTCGGGGATAGGGCCTACGAGCAGTACTTC

D gene: -
V gene: TRBV7-6
J gene: TRBJ1-1
clone size: -
CDR3 protein: CASSLSLVTEAFF
CDR3 DNA: TGTGCCAGCAGCTTATCACTGGTCACTGAAGCTTTCTTT